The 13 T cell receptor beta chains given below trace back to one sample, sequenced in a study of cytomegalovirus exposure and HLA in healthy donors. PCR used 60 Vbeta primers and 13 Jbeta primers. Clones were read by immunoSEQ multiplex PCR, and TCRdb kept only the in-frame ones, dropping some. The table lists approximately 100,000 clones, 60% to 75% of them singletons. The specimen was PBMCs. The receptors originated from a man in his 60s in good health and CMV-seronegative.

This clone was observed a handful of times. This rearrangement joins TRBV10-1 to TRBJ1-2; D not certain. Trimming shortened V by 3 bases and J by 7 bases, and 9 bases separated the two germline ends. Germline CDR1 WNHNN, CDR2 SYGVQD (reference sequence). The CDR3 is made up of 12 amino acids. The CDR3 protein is CASSDGGSGYTF. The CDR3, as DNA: TGCGCCAGCAGTGATGGAGGGTCTGGCTACACCTTC.

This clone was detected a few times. CDR3 DNA sequence: TGTGCCAGCAGTTTGCTCGGTGGGGGGGGGCTGAACGAGCAGTACTTC. Translating it yields CASSLLGGGGLNEQYF. The J gene is TRBJ2-7, the V gene TRBV28; TRBD2 is a possible D gene (7 bases). Germline V gene lookup returns CDR1 MDHEN and CDR2 SYDVKM. The V end was cut by 3 bases, the J end by 5 bases, with 20 bases between. This CDR3 region has 16 residues.

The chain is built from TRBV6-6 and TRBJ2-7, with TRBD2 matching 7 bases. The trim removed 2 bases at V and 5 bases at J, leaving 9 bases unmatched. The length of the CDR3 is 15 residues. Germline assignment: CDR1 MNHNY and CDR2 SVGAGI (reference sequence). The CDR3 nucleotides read TGTGCCAGCAGTTACCCAGGCGGGAGTGTCCACGAGCAGTACTTC. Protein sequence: CASSYPGGSVHEQYF.

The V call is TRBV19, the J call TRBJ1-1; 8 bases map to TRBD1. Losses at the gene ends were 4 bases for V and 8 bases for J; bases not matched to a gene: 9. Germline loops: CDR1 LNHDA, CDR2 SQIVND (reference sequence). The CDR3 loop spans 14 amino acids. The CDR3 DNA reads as TGTGCCAGTAGTACTGACAGGGGTCAGGTCGAAGCTTTCTTT. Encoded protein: CASSTDRGQVEAFF. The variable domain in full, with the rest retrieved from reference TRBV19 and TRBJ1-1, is DGGITQSPKYLFRKEGQNVTLSCEQNLNHDAMYWYRQDPGQGLRLIYYSQIVNDFQKGDIAEGYSVSREKKESFPLTVTSAQKNPTAFYLCASSTDRGQVEAFFGQGTRLTVV.

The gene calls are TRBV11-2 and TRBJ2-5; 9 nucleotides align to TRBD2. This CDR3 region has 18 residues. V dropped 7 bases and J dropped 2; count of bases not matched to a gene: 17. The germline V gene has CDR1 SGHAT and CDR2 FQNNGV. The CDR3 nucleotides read TGTGCCAGCAAGGGAGGTAGCGGGAGTTCACTAGGGCAAGAGACCCAGTACTTC. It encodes CASKGGSGSSLGQETQYF.

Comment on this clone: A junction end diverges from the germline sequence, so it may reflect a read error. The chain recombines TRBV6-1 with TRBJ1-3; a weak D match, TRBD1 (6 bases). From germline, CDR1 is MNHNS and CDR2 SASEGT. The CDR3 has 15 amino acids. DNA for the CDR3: TGTGCCAGCACTGAACAGACAGGCCCTGGAAACACCATATATTTT. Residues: CASTEQTGPGNTIYF.

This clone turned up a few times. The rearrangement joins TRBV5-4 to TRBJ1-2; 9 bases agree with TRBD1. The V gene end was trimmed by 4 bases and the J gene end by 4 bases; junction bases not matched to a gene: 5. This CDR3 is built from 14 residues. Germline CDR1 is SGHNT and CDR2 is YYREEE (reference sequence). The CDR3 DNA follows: TGTGCCAGCAGCGCCGGACAGGGGATCTATGGCTACACCTTC. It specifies CASSAGQGIYGYTF.

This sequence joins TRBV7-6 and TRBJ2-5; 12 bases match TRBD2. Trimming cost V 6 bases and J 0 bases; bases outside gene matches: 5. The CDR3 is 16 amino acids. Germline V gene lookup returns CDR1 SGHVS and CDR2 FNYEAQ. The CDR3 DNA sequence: TGTGCCAGCAGTTTTCGACTAGCGGGGGACCAAGAGACCCAGTACTTC. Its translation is CASSFRLAGDQETQYF. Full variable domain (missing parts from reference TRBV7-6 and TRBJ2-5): GAGVSQSPRYKVTKRGQDVALRCDPISGHVSLYWYRQALGQGPEFLTYFNYEAQQDKSGLPNDRFSAERPEGSISTLTIQRTEQRDSAMYRCASSFRLAGDQETQYFGPGTRLLVL.

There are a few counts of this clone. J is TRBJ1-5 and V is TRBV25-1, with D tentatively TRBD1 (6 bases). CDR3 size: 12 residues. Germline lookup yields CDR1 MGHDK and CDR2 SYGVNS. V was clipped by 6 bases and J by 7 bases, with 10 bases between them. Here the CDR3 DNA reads TGTGCCAGCAGACAGGGCGGGCAGCCCCAGCATTTT. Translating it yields CASRQGGQPQHF.

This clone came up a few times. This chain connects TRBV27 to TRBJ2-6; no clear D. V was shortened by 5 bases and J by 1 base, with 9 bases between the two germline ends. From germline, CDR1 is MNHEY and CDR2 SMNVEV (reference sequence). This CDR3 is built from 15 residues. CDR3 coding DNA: TGTGCCAGCAGTCAAAAAACTTCTGGGGCCAACGTCCTGACTTTC. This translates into CASSQKTSGANVLTF.

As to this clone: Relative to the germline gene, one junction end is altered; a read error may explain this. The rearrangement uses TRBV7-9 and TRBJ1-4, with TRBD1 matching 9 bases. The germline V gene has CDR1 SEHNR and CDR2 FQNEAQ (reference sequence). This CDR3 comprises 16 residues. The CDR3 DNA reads TGTTCCAGCAGCTCCCGGGACAGGGATTATAATGAAAAACTGTTTTTT. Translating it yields CSSSSRDRDYNEKLFF.

CDR3 residues: CASSKVDRLAKNIQYF. The CDR3 nucleotides are TGTGCCAGCAGTAAGGTGGACAGACTAGCCAAAAACATTCAGTACTTC. The chain uses TRBV11-3 and TRBJ2-4; D possibly corresponds to TRBD1 (6 bases). This CDR3 contains 16 residues. Between the trimmed V and J ends, which lost 6 bases and 0 bases, there was a span of 15 bases. Germline CDR1 is SGHNT and CDR2 is YENEEA.

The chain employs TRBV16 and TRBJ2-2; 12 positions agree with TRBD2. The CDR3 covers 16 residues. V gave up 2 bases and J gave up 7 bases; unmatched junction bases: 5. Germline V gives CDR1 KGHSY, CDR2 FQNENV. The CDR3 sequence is CASSQTSGRIGGELFF. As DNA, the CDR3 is TGTGCCAGCAGCCAAACTAGCGGGAGGATCGGCGGGGAGCTGTTTTTT.